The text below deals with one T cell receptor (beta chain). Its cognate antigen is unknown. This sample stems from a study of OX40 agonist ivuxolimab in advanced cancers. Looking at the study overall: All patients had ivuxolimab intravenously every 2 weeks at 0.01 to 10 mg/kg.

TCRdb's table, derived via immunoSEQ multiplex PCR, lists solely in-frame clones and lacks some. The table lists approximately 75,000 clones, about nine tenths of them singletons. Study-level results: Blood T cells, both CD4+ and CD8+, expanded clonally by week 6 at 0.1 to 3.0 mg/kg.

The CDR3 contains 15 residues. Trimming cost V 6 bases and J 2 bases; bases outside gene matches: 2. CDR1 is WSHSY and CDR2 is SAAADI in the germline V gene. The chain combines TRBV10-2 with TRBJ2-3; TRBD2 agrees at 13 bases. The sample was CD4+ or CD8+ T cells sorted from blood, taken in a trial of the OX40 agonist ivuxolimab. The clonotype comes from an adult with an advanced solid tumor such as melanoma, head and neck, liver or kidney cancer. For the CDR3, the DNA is TGCGCCAGCAGGGGACTAGCGGGAATCACAGATACGCAGTATTTT. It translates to CASRGLAGITDTQYF.